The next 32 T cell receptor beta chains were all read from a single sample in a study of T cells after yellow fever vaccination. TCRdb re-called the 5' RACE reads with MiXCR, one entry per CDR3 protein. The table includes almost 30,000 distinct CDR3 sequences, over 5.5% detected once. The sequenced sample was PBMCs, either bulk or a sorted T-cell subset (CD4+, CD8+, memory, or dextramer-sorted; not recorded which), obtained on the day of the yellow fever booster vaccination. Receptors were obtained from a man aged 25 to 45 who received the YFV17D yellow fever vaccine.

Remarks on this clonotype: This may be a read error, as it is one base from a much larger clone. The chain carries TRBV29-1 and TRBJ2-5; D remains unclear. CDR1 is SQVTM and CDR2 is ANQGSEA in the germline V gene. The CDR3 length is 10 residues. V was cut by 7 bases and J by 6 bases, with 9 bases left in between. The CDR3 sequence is CSAKAQTQYF. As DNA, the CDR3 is TGCAGCGCCAAAGCCCAGACCCAGTACTTC.

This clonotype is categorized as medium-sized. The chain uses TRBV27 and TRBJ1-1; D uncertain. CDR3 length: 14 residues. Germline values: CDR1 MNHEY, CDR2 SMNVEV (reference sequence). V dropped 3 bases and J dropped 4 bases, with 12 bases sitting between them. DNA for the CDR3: TGTGCCAGCAGTTTGCATAGAGGTGCCACTGAAGCTTTCTTT. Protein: CASSLHRGATEAFF.

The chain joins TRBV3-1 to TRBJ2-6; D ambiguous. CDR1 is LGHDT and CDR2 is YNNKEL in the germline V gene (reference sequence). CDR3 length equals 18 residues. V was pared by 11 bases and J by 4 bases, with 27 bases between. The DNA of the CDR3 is TGTGCCTCCTGCAACCAGGTCCCGGTAGAGCTCGGGGCCAACGTCCTGACTTTC. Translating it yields CASCNQVPVELGANVLTF.

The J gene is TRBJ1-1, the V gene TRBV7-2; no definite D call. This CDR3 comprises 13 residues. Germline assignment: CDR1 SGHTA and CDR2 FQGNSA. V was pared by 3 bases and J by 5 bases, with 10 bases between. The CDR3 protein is CASSFGRKTEAFF. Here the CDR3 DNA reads TGTGCCAGCAGCTTCGGCCGGAAGACTGAAGCTTTCTTT.

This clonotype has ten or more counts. The CDR3: CASSTAANNEQFF. The CDR3 DNA is TGTGCCAGCAGCACGGCGGCAAACAATGAGCAGTTCTTC. The chain combines TRBV5-6 with TRBJ2-1; no firm D call. V dropped 4 bases and J dropped 5 bases, with 10 bases sitting between them. CDR1 and CDR2 from the germline V gene are SGHDT and YYEEEE. The CDR3 is 13 residues long.

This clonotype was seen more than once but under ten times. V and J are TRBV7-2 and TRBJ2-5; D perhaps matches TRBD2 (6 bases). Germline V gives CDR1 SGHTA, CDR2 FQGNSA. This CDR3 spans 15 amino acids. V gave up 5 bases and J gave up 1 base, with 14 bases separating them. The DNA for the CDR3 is TGTGCCAGCAGCAGCGAGGCGGGAAGCCAAGAGACCCAGTACTTC. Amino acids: CASSSEAGSQETQYF.

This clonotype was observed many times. The CDR3 sequence is CASSVEGYSPLHF. DNA for the CDR3: TGTGCCAGCAGCGTAGAGGGGTATTCACCCCTCCACTTT. V gene TRBV9 combines with J gene TRBJ1-6; a possible D gene is TRBD1 (5 bases). V lost 0 bases to trimming and J lost 8 bases, with 6 bases between them. The CDR3 runs 13 residues. Germline V gene lookup returns CDR1 SGDLS and CDR2 YYNGEE.

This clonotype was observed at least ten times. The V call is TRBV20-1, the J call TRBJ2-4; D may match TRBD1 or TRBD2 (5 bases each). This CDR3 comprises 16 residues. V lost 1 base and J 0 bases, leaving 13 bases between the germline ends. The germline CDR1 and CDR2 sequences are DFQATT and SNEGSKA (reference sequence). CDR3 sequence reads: CSARGPWGIAKNIQYF. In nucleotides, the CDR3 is TGCAGTGCTAGAGGGCCTTGGGGGATAGCCAAAAACATTCAGTACTTC.

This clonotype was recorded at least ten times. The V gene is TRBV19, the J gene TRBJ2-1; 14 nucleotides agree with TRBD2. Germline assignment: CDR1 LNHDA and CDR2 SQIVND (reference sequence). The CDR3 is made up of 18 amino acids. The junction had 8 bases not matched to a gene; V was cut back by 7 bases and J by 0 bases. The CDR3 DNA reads TGTGCCAGTATGGGACTAGCGGGGGTAACCAGCTCCTACAATGAGCAGTTCTTC. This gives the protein CASMGLAGVTSSYNEQFF.

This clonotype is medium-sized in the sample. The CDR3 bases are TGTGCCAGCAGTTCGGGACAGGGTCAGCCCCAGCATTTT. Translating it yields CASSSGQGQPQHF. The chain has TRBV6-5 and TRBJ1-5; 9 positions match TRBD1. Looked up from germline, CDR1 is MNHEY and CDR2 is SVGAGI. J was trimmed by 6 bases and V by 4 bases; bases with no gene match: 1. This CDR3 has 13 amino acids.

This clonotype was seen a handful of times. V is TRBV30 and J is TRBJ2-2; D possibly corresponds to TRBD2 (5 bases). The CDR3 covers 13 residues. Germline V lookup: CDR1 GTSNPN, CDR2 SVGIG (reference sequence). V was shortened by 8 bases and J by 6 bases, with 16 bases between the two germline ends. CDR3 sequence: CAQRRTGPGELFF. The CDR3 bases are TGTGCCCAAAGGCGGACTGGGCCCGGGGAGCTGTTTTTT.

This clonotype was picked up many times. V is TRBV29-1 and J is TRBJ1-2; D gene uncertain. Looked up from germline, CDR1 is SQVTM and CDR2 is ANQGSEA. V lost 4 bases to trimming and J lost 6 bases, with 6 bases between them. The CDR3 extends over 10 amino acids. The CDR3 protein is CSVVEDGYTF. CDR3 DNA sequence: TGCAGCGTTGTTGAGGATGGCTACACCTTC.

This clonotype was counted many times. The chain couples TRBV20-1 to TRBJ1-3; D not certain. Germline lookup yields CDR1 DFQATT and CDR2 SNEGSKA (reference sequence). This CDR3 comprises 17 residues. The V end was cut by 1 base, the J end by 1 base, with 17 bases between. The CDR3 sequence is CSARVLDVPGSGNTIYF. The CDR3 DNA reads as TGCAGTGCTAGAGTTTTAGATGTTCCCGGGTCTGGAAACACCATATATTTT.

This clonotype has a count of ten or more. As DNA, the CDR3 is TGTGCCAGCGTAGACTTTTACAATGAGCAGTTCTTC. Encoded protein: CASVDFYNEQFF. The chain couples TRBV27 to TRBJ2-1; no clear D gene. V dropped 8 bases and J dropped 4 bases, with 9 bases sitting between them. The V gene's germline CDR1 is MNHEY and CDR2 SMNVEV (reference sequence). The CDR3 length is 12 residues.

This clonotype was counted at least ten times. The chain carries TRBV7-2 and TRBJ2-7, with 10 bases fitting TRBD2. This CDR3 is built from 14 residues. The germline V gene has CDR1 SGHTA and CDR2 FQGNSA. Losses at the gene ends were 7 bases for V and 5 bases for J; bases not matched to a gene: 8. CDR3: CASTPTSGWDEQYF. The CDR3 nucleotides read TGTGCCAGCACCCCGACTAGCGGGTGGGACGAGCAGTACTTC. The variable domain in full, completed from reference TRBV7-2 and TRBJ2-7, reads GAGVSQSPSNKVTEKGKDVELRCDPISGHTALYWYRQSLGQGLEFLIYFQGNSAPDKSGLPSDRFSAERTGGSVSTLTIQRTQQEDSAVYLCASTPTSGWDEQYFGPGTRLTVT.

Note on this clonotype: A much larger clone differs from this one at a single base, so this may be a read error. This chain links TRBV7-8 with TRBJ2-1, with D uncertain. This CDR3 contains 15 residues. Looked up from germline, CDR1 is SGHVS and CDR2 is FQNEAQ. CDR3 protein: CASSVAAVSFNEQFF. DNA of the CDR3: TGTGCCAGCAGCGTGGCTGCGGTTTCCTTCAATGAGCAGTTCTTC.

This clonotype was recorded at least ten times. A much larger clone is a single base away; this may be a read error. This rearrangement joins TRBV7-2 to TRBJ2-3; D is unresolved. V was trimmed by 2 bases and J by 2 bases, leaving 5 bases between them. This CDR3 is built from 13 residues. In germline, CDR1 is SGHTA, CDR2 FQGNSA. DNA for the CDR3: TGTGCCAGCAGCTTATCGATCACAGATACGCAGTATTTT. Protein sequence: CASSLSITDTQYF.

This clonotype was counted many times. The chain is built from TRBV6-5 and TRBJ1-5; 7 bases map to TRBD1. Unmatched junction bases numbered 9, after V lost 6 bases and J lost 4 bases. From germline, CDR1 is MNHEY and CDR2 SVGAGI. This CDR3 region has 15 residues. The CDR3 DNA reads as TGTGCCAGCAGACTCGACAGGGTATCAAATCAGCCCCAGCATTTT. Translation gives CASRLDRVSNQPQHF.

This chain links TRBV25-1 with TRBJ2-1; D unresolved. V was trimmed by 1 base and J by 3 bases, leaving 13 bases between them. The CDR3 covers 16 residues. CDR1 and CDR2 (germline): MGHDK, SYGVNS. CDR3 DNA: TGTGCCAGCAGTGAATTGCCTGGCTCCTACTACAATGAGCAGTTCTTC. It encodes CASSELPGSYYNEQFF.

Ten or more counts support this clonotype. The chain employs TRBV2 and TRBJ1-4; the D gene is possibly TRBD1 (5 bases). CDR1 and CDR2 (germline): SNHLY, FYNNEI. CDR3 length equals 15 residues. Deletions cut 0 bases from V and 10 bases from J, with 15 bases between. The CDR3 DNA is TGTGCCAGCAGTGAAGCAGGCAGGGACGTAGCAAAACTGTTTTTT. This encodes CASSEAGRDVAKLFF. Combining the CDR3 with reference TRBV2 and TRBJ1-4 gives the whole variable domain EPEVTQTPSHQVTQMGQEVILRCVPISNHLYFYWYRQILGQKVEFLVSFYNNEISEKSEIFDDQFSVERPDGSNFTLKIRSTKLEDSAMYFCASSEAGRDVAKLFFGSGTQLSVL.

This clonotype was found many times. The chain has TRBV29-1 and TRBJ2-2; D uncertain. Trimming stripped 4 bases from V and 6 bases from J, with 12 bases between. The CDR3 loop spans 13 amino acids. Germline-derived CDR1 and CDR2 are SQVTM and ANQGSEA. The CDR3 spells CSVVVILAGELFF. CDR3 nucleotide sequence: TGCAGCGTTGTTGTTATTCTCGCCGGGGAGCTGTTTTTT.

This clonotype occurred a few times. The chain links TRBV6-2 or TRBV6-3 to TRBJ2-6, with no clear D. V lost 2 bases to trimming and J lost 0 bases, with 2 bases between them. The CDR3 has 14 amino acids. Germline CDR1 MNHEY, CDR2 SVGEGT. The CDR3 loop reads CASSYGSGANVLTF. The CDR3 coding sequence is TGTGCCAGCAGTTACGGCTCTGGGGCCAACGTCCTGACTTTC.

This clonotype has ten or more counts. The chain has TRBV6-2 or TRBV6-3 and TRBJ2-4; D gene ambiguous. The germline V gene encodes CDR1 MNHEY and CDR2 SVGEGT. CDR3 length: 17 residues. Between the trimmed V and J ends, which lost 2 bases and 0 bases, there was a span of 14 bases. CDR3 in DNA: TGTGCCAGCAGTTACGCGGCGCGGAAACTAGCCAAAAACATTCAGTACTTC. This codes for CASSYAARKLAKNIQYF.

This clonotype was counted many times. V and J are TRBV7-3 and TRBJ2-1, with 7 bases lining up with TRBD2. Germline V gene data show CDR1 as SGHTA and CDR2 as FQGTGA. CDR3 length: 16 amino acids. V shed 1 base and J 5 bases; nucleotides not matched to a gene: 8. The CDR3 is CASSLNPGTINNEQFF. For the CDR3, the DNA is TGTGCCAGCAGCTTAAACCCCGGGACTATCAACAATGAGCAGTTCTTC.

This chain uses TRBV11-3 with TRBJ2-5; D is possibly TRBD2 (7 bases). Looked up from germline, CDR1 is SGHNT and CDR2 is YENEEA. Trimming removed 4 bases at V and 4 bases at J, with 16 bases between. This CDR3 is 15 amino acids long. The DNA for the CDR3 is TGTGCCAGCAGCTCCGACGGGGGAGGGGGAGAGACCCAGTACTTC. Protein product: CASSSDGGGGETQYF.

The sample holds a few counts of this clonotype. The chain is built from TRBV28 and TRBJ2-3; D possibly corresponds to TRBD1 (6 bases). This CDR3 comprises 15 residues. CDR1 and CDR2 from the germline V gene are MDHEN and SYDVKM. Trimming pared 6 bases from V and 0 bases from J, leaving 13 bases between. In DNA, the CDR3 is TGTGCCAGCAGGGGGTGGACAGCTAGCACAGATACGCAGTATTTT. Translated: CASRGWTASTDTQYF.

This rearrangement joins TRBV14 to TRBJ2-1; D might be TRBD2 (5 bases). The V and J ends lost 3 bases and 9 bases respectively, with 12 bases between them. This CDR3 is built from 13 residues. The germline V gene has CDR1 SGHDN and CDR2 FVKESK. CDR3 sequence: CASSQLARSEQFF. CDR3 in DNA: TGTGCCAGCAGCCAGCTAGCCCGCAGTGAGCAGTTCTTC. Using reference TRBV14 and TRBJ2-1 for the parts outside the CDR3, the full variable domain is EAGVTQFPSHSVIEKGQTVTLRCDPISGHDNLYWYRRVMGKEIKFLLHFVKESKQDESGMPNNRFLAERTGGTYSTLKVQPAELEDSGVYFCASSQLARSEQFFGPGTRLTVL.

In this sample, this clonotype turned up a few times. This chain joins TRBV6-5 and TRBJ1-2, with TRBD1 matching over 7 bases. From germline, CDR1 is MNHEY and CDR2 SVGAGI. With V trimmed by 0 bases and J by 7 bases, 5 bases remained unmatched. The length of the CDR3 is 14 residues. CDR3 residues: CASSYSRGRTGYTF. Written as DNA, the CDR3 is TGTGCCAGCAGTTACTCGAGGGGGCGGACTGGCTACACCTTC.

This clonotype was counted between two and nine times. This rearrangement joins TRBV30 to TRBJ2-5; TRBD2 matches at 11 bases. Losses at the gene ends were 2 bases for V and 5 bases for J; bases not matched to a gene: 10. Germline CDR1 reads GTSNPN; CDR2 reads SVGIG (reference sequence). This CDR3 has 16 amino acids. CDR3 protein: CAWSSGTSGPGETQYF. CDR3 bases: TGTGCCTGGAGTTCCGGGACTAGCGGCCCGGGGGAGACCCAGTACTTC.

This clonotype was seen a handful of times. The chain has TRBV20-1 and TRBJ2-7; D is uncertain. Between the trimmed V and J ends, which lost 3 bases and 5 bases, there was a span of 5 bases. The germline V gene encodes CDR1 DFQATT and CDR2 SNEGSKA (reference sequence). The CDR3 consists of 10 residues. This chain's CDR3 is CSASLHEQYF. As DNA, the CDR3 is TGCAGTGCTAGTCTCCACGAGCAGTACTTC.

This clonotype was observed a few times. The CDR3 reads CASSDPWGGEQFF. Written as DNA, the CDR3 is TGTGCCAGCAGTGACCCTTGGGGCGGGGAGCAGTTCTTC. The rearrangement uses TRBV6-4 and TRBJ2-1; tentatively, D is TRBD1 or TRBD2 (5 bases each). V was clipped by 2 bases and J by 10 bases, with 12 bases between them. Germline lookup yields CDR1 MRHNA and CDR2 SNTAGT. The length of the CDR3 is 13 residues.

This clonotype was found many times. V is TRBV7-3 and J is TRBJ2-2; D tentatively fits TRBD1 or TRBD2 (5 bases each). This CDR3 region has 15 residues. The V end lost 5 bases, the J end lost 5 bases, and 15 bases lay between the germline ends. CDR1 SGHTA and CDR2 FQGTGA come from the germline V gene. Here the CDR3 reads CASSRDGQGTGELFF. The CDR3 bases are TGTGCCAGCAGCCGGGACGGTCAAGGGACCGGGGAGCTGTTTTTT.